These T cell receptor beta chains were read from a single sample in a study of cytomegalovirus exposure and HLA in healthy donors. Here immunoSEQ multiplex PCR was the method, and the copy in TCRdb shows in-frame clones only, minus some. The sample lists under 200,000 clones, roughly 70% occurring once. Sequenced: PBMCs. These TCRs come from a woman between 40 and 55 years old in good health and CMV-seropositive. The CDR3 runs from the conserved cysteine through the conserved F or W. A D gene is named only where the DNA matches it firmly. A clone size is listed for some rows: how often the clone was seen (once, few, many), or a class if it is expanded.

D | J | V | size | CDR3 | DNA
. | TRBJ2-3 | TRBV29-1 | . | CSVTKADPQYF | TGCAGCGTTACTAAAGCAGATCCGCAGTATTTT
. | TRBJ2-2 | TRBV11-3 | few | CASSSDRLTGELFF | TGTGCCAGCAGTTCCGACAGACTCACCGGGGAGCTGTTTTTT
. | TRBJ1-1 | TRBV7-9 | . | CASSLQGRTEAFF | TGTGCCAGCAGCTTACAGGGGCGCACTGAAGCTTTCTTT
TRBD2 | TRBJ2-3 | TRBV7-9 | . | CASSSIGGLAGSDTQYF | TGTGCCAGCAGCTCAATAGGGGGACTAGCGGGATCAGATACGCAGTATTTT
. | TRBJ1-5 | TRBV7-2 | . | CASSLGSQFVPQHF | TGTGCCAGCAGCTTAGGTAGCCAGTTTGTTCCCCAGCATTTT
. | TRBJ2-1 | TRBV19 | . | CASSTRTEQFF | TGTGCCAGTAGTACCCGGACAGAGCAGTTCTTC
. | TRBJ2-1 | TRBV6-6 | few | CASTKGGSYNEQFF | TGTGCCAGCACCAAAGGGGGTTCCTACAATGAGCAGTTCTTC
. | TRBJ1-1 | TRBV7-2 | . | CASSLVYTEAFF | TGTGCCAGCAGCCTCGTCTACACTGAAGCTTTCTTT
TRBD2 | TRBJ2-3 | TRBV19 | . | CASSMGGRTQYF | TGTGCCAGTAGTATGGGCGGGAGAACGCAGTATTTT
. | TRBJ1-4 | TRBV18 | . | CASSPRDGNEKLFF | TGTGCCAGCTCACCGCGGGACGGTAATGAAAAACTGTTTTTT
. | TRBJ2-1 | TRBV5-4 | . | CASSLDPEALNEQFF | TGTGCCAGCAGCTTGGACCCCGAGGCTCTTAATGAGCAGTTCTTC
. | TRBJ2-3 | TRBV4-3 | . | CASSQSRADTQYF | TGCGCCAGCAGCCAAAGCAGGGCAGATACGCAGTATTTT
. | TRBJ1-1 | TRBV28 | . | CASSLLDMNTEAFF | TGTGCCAGCAGTTTATTGGACATGAACACTGAAGCTTTCTTT
TRBD1 | TRBJ1-4 | TRBV27 | . | CASSLYGQGGAVYF | TGTGCCAGCAGTTTATATGGACAGGGTGGGGCTGTGTATTTT
TRBD1 | TRBJ2-3 | TRBV18 | . | CASSLGTGQSDTQYF | TGTGCCAGCTCCCTCGGGACAGGGCAGTCAGATACGCAGTATTTT
. | TRBJ1-1 | TRBV4-1 | medium-sized | CASSHPGHPFF | TGCGCCAGCAGCCACCCGGGACACCCTTTCTTT
. | TRBJ1-1 | TRBV27 | . | CASSLIQNTEAFF | TGTGCCAGCAGTTTAATCCAGAACACTGAAGCTTTCTTT
TRBD2 | TRBJ2-5 | TRBV10-3 | . | CAIGLAGGETQYF | TGTGCCATAGGACTAGCGGGAGGAGAGACCCAGTACTTC
TRBD2 | TRBJ2-5 | TRBV5-4 | . | CASRFSGGAETQYF | TGTGCCAGCAGATTTAGCGGGGGTGCAGAGACCCAGTACTTC
TRBD1 | TRBJ2-1 | TRBV7-9 | . | CASSLLGQGLSEQFF | TGTGCCAGCAGCTTATTAGGACAGGGTTTGAGTGAGCAGTTCTTC
. | TRBJ2-7 | TRBV6-1 | once | CASSEERPYEQYF | TGTGCCAGCAGTGAAGAGCGGCCCTACGAGCAGTACTTC
TRBD1 | TRBJ1-2 | TRBV6-5 | once | CASSPGQGGGYTF | TGTGCCAGCAGTCCAGGACAGGGAGGTGGCTACACCTTC
. | TRBJ2-7 | TRBV27 | . | CASSPDSLRYEQYF | TGTGCCAGCAGCCCCGACAGCTTACGCTACGAGCAGTACTTC
TRBD1 | TRBJ1-2 | TRBV4-3 | . | CASSQGWGGQGYGYPF | TGCGCCAGCAGCCAAGGTTGGGGAGGACAGGGCTATGGCTACCCCTTC
. | TRBJ2-7 | TRBV19 | . | CASSSGQMDEQYF | TGTGCCAGTAGCTCGGGACAAATGGACGAGCAGTACTTC
TRBD1 | TRBJ1-2 | TRBV7-2 | few | CASSSSGLTGDYGYTF | TGTGCCAGCAGCTCCTCCGGACTGACAGGGGACTATGGCTACACCTTC
TRBD1 | TRBJ1-2 | TRBV28 | . | CASSPGQAEGYYGYTF | TGTGCCAGCAGTCCGGGACAGGCGGAGGGGTACTATGGCTACACCTTC
. | TRBJ1-1 | TRBV5-1 | . | CASSYRGVTNTEAFF | TGCGCCAGCAGCTACCGGGGGGTTACGAACACTGAAGCTTTCTTT
. | TRBJ1-5 | TRBV4-1 | few | CASSQDSISPQHF | TGCGCCAGCAGCCAAGATTCCATTTCGCCCCAGCATTTT
. | TRBJ1-2 | TRBV10-3 | . | CAISKGEEDGYTF | TGTGCCATCAGTAAAGGGGAAGAAGATGGCTACACCTTC
TRBD1 | TRBJ1-1 | TRBV28 | . | CASSLFLTGLNTEAFF | TGTGCCAGCAGTTTATTCCTGACAGGGTTGAACACTGAAGCTTTCTTT
TRBD1 | TRBJ2-3 | TRBV27 | . | CASSQGDRYTDTQYF | TGTGCCAGCAGTCAGGGGGACAGGTACACAGATACGCAGTATTTT
TRBD1 | TRBJ1-4 | TRBV14 | . | CASSQEGTVATNEKLFF | TGTGCCAGCAGCCAAGAGGGGACAGTTGCAACTAATGAAAAACTGTTTTTT
TRBD2 | TRBJ2-1 | TRBV10-3 | . | CAISEGPTSAGGPNNEQFF | TGTGCCATCAGTGAGGGCCCCACCAGTGCGGGAGGGCCGAACAATGAGCAGTTCTTC
TRBD2 | TRBJ2-1 | TRBV27 | . | CASKGREGAYNEQFF | TGTGCCAGCAAGGGGAGGGAGGGTGCCTACAATGAGCAGTTCTTC